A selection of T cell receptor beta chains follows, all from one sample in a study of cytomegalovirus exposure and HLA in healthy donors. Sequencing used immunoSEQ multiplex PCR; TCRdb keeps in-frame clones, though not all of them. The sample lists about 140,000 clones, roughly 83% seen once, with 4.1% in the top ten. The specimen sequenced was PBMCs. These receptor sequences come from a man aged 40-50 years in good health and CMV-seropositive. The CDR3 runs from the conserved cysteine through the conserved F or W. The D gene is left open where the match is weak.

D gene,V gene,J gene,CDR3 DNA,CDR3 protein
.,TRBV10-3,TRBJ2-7,TGTGCCGTCAGTGAGTCCAGCGGAAGCTACGAGCAGTACTTC,CAVSESSGSYEQYF
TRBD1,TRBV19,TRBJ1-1,TGTGCCAGTAGTCCGGGGACAGGGAAGGCGAACACTGAAGCTTTCTTT,CASSPGTGKANTEAFF
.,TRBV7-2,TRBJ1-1,TGTGCCAGCAGCTTTCAGGGTGGGAACACTGAAGCTTTCTTT,CASSFQGGNTEAFF
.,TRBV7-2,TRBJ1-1,TGTGCCAGCAGGACGTCGGGGGGCAACACTGAAGCTTTCTTT,CASRTSGGNTEAFF
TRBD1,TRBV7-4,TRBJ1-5,TGTGCCAGCAGCACCGGGACAGATAGCAATCAGCCCCAGCATTTT,CASSTGTDSNQPQHF
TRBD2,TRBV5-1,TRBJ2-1,TGCGCCAGCAGCTTGCCCCCGGGACTAGCGGGTTATAGCTCCTACAATGAGCAGTTCTTC,CASSLPPGLAGYSSYNEQFF
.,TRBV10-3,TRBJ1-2,TGTGCCATCATGGGGGCACAGGGCTATGGCTACACCTTC,CAIMGAQGYGYTF
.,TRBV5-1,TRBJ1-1,TGCGCCAGCAGCCACGGGGGGAAGAACACTGAAGCTTTCTTT,CASSHGGKNTEAFF
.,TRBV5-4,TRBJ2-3,TGTGCCAGCAGCTTGGACTTGCTCGGGACAGATACGCAGTATTTT,CASSLDLLGTDTQYF
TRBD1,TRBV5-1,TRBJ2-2,TGCGCCAGCAGCTTTGGACAGGGAGGCACCGGGGAGCTGTTTTTT,CASSFGQGGTGELFF
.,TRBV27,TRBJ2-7,TGTGCCAGCAGTTTATCCCCATATGCGGGTACCCTACGTGAGCAGTACTTC,CASSLSPYAGTLREQYF
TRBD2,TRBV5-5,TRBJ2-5,TGTGCCAGCAAGGGGACTAGCGGCCAAGAGACCCAGTACTTC,CASKGTSGQETQYF
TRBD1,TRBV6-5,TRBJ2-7,TGTGCCAGCAGTTTCCGGACAGGGGTGCGGGAGCAGTACTTC,CASSFRTGVREQYF
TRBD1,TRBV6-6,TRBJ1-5,TGTGCCAGCAGCCCAACCGGGACAGGGAATCAGCCCCAGCATTTT,CASSPTGTGNQPQHF
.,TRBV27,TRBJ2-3,TGTGCCAGCAGGGATAGACAGGACGGCACAGATACGCAGTATTTT,CASRDRQDGTDTQYF
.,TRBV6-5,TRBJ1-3,TGTGCCAGCAGTTCGACCGTCGCAGGGACAGGAAACACCATATATTTT,CASSSTVAGTGNTIYF
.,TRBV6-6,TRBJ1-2,TGTGCCAGCAGTTCACAGAGACAGGCTCGCTACACCTTC,CASSSQRQARYTF
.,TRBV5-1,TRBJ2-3,TGCGCCAGCAGCTTGGTGGGCCAGGGATTGATGGATACGCAGTATTTT,CASSLVGQGLMDTQYF